This T cell receptor (beta chain) comes out of a study of blood T cell repertoires in COVID-19. Generated by immunoSEQ multiplex PCR, the TCRdb table keeps only in-frame clones and is missing some. The profile shows under 100,000 clones, roughly nine tenths of them singletons. This CDR3 contains 18 residues. Germline V gives CDR1 LGHNT, CDR2 FRNRAP. The V gene end was trimmed by 1 base and the J gene end by 0 bases; junction bases not matched to a gene: 2. A single count supports this clone. The clonotype comes from a man aged 50 to 59 with acute or convalescent COVID-19. V gene TRBV12-5 combines with J gene TRBJ2-2, with TRBD2 matching over 13 bases. The sequencing sample was made of peripheral blood. The CDR3 spells CASGLGGLAGPNTGELFF. In DNA form, the CDR3 reads TGTGCTAGTGGTTTGGGGGGACTAGCGGGACCGAACACCGGGGAGCTGTTTTTT.